The 29 T cell receptor beta chains presented below share a single source sample, sequenced in a study of blood T cell repertoires in COVID-19. The assay was immunoSEQ multiplex PCR, and TCRdb's table has in-frame clones only and misses some. The sample has approximately 110,000 clones; about 89% are singletons. The sample was peripheral blood. The source of these receptors is a man aged 35 to 55 with acute or convalescent COVID-19.

V usage is TRBV27 and J usage is TRBJ2-1, with 12 positions matching TRBD1. V trimming: 5 bases; J trimming: 7 bases; junction bases outside the gene matches: 3. CDR3 size: 14 residues. Germline loops: CDR1 MNHEY, CDR2 SMNVEV (reference sequence). The CDR3 DNA follows: TGTGCCAGCAGTATGGGACAGGGGGCTAATGAGCAGTTCTTC. It translates to CASSMGQGANEQFF.

The table lists this clone with a few counts. The genes are TRBV3-1 (or the pseudogene TRBV3-2) and TRBJ1-3; possible D gene TRBD1, 5 bases. The CDR3 consists of 13 residues. V was shortened by 8 bases and J by 3 bases, with 11 bases between the two germline ends. Germline V lookup: CDR1 LGHDT, CDR2 YNNKEL (reference sequence). The CDR3 is CASGGLLGNTIYF. CDR3 DNA: TGTGCCAGCGGGGGGTTACTTGGAAACACCATATATTTT.

This chain uses TRBV2 with TRBJ2-2; perhaps TRBD2 as D (5 bases). V gave up 8 bases and J gave up 6 bases, with 13 bases separating them. The CDR3 sequence is 13 residues long. CDR1 and CDR2 from the germline V gene are SNHLY and FYNNEI. In DNA, the CDR3 is TGTGCCAGCGAAACGAGGGAGCCCGGGGAGCTGTTTTTT. It translates to CASETREPGELFF.

V and J are TRBV5-1 and TRBJ2-5; 13 bases line up with TRBD2. Trimming removed 5 bases from V and 6 bases from J; junction bases left unmatched: 7. The germline CDR1 and CDR2 sequences are SGHRS and YFSETQ. The CDR3 runs to 15 residues. CDR3 in amino acids: CASRETSGRGKTQYF. The DNA of the CDR3 is TGCGCCAGCAGGGAAACTAGCGGGAGGGGGAAGACCCAGTACTTC.

The rearrangement links TRBV5-6 to TRBJ1-1, with D hard to call. CDR3 length: 16 residues. The V gene's germline CDR1 is SGHDT and CDR2 YYEEEE. Trimming took 2 bases from V and 0 from J, leaving 14 bases between them. The DNA for the CDR3 is TGTGCCAGCAGCTTTCGAAGGAGCTCCTTGAACACTGAAGCTTTCTTT. This gives the protein CASSFRRSSLNTEAFF. Looking up the rest from reference TRBV5-6 and TRBJ1-1 gives the full variable domain: DAGVTQSPTHLIKTRGQQVTLRCSPKSGHDTVSWYQQALGQGPQFIFQYYEEEERQRGNFPDRFSGHQFPNYSSELNVNALLLGDSALYLCASSFRRSSLNTEAFFGQGTRLTVV.

The chain uses TRBV7-9 and TRBJ2-1; 11 bases are a match to TRBD1. CDR1 is SEHNR and CDR2 is FQNEAQ in the germline V gene (reference sequence). J gave up 7 bases and V 3 bases, and 5 bases lay outside the gene matches. CDR3 length: 15 residues. The CDR3 reads CASSFGQGAENEQFF. CDR3 in DNA: TGTGCCAGCAGCTTCGGACAGGGGGCGGAAAATGAGCAGTTCTTC.

This clone is a singleton in its sample. This chain joins TRBV9 and TRBJ2-2; possibly TRBD2 for D (6 bases). Trimming removed 1 base at V and 2 bases at J, with 12 bases between. The germline gives CDR1 SGDLS, CDR2 YYNGEE. The CDR3 totals 16 residues. This CDR3 is CASSVSGGANTGELFF. The CDR3 bases are TGTGCCAGCAGCGTATCTGGCGGGGCAAACACCGGGGAGCTGTTTTTT.

The chain recombines TRBV9 with TRBJ2-3; 8 bases match TRBD1. The CDR3 consists of 15 residues. Looked up from germline, CDR1 is SGDLS and CDR2 is YYNGEE. The V and J ends lost 4 bases and 4 bases, in that order; junction bases with no gene match: 8. CDR3 in DNA: TGTGCCAGCAGCCTGGACAGGGTATGGGCAGATACGCAGTATTTT. It is translated as CASSLDRVWADTQYF.

This rearrangement joins TRBV4-1 to TRBJ1-2, with 8 bases fitting TRBD1. With 3 bases clipped from V and 8 bases from J, the junction kept 8 bases outside the gene matches. Germline V gives CDR1 MGHRA, CDR2 YSYEKL. The CDR3 covers 14 residues. This chain's CDR3 is CASSQTGQGAGYTF. The CDR3 nucleotides are TGCGCCAGCAGCCAGACTGGACAGGGCGCGGGCTACACCTTC.

This chain connects TRBV19 to TRBJ2-1, with 12 nucleotides matching TRBD1. After removal of 8 bases from V and 9 bases from J, the junction contained 11 bases not matched to a gene. The CDR3 is 15 residues long. CDR1 is LNHDA and CDR2 is SQIVND in the germline V gene (reference sequence). The CDR3 reads CASLSRDRGPGEQFF. CDR3 DNA sequence: TGTGCCAGTCTGAGTCGGGACAGGGGGCCGGGTGAGCAGTTCTTC.

This chain joins TRBV2 and TRBJ1-1, with D possibly TRBD1 on 5 matching bases. The CDR3 has 12 residues. CDR1 is SNHLY, CDR2 FYNNEI, per germline. Trimming pared 4 bases from V and 6 bases from J, leaving 9 bases between. The CDR3 region has the DNA TGTGCCAGCAGTGGTTCGGGGGCTGAAGCTTTCTTT. Protein product: CASSGSGAEAFF.

This clone showed up just once. The rearrangement uses TRBV7-8 and TRBJ1-5; D gene ambiguous. This CDR3 region has 17 residues. CDR1 and CDR2 (germline): SGHVS, FQNEAQ. V dropped 5 bases and J dropped 0 bases, with 17 bases sitting between them. CDR3 DNA sequence: TGTGCCAGCAGCCGAGATACGACAAAGAATAGCAATCAGCCCCAGCATTTT. It codes for CASSRDTTKNSNQPQHF.

This chain connects TRBV30 to TRBJ1-1; TRBD1 agrees at 8 bases. The V gene's germline CDR1 is GTSNPN and CDR2 SVGIG (reference sequence). This CDR3 has 11 amino acids. J was trimmed by 4 bases and V by 8 bases; bases with no gene match: 3. In DNA form, the CDR3 reads TGTGCCGGAACAGGGGGCACTGAAGCTTTCTTT. Protein product: CAGTGGTEAFF.

The V and J genes are TRBV11-3 and TRBJ1-4; D uncertain. This CDR3 spans 16 amino acids. CDR1 SGHNT and CDR2 YENEEA come from the germline V gene. V shed 4 bases and J shed 3 bases, with 15 bases lying between them. CDR3 residues: CASSSRRIGANEKLFF. The CDR3 DNA is TGTGCCAGCAGCTCGCGACGGATCGGAGCTAATGAAAAACTGTTTTTT.

V is TRBV3-1 (or the pseudogene TRBV3-2) and J is TRBJ2-3, with D perhaps TRBD2 (6 bases). Germline V CDR1 and CDR2: LGHDT, YNNKEL (reference sequence). The CDR3 is made up of 18 amino acids. Trimming took 4 bases from V and 4 from J, leaving 24 bases between them. CDR3 residues: CASSPGGFRGSEADTQYF. CDR3 sequence (DNA): TGTGCCAGCAGCCCCGGGGGTTTTCGAGGGAGTGAGGCAGATACGCAGTATTTT.

The chain combines TRBV19 with TRBJ1-1; D possibly corresponds to TRBD1 (6 bases). In germline, CDR1 is LNHDA, CDR2 SQIVND (reference sequence). Trimming took off 5 bases at V and 3 bases at J, with 16 bases between the two ends. The CDR3 is 15 amino acids. CDR3 coding DNA: TGTGCCAGTAGTCCCCCTGGGAGGGGGGACACTGAAGCTTTCTTT. Its protein is CASSPPGRGDTEAFF.

The V and J genes are TRBV5-1 and TRBJ2-1; possibly TRBD2 for D (6 bases). Germline CDR1 SGHRS, CDR2 YFSETQ. The CDR3 extends over 17 amino acids. V lost 0 bases to trimming and J lost 2 bases, with 15 bases between them. CDR3 nucleotide sequence: TGCGCCAGCAGCTTGGCCGAGGCGGCTAGCGCCTACAATGAGCAGTTCTTC. This codes for CASSLAEAASAYNEQFF.

The chain carries TRBV9 and TRBJ1-1; TRBD1 is a possible D gene (6 bases). Germline V gives CDR1 SGDLS, CDR2 YYNGEE. Deletions cut 0 bases from V and 1 base from J, with 13 bases between. The CDR3 length is 16 residues. CDR3 amino acids: CASSVVGAAENTEAFF. CDR3 sequence (DNA): TGTGCCAGCAGCGTAGTGGGGGCAGCTGAGAACACTGAAGCTTTCTTT.

V and J are TRBV7-3 and TRBJ1-6; 8 positions agree with TRBD1. Trimming cost V 3 bases and J 0 bases; bases outside gene matches: 13. This CDR3 contains 20 residues. Germline CDR1 SGHTA, CDR2 FQGTGA. CDR3 coding DNA: TGTGCCAGCAGCTTGCGTCCTCAGGGGGCGGATTTCTCCTATAATTCACCCCTCCACTTT. Translating gives CASSLRPQGADFSYNSPLHF.

V and J are TRBV14 and TRBJ2-5, with 11 bases lining up with TRBD1. CDR1 is SGHDN, CDR2 FVKESK, per germline. There are 16 residues in the CDR3. J was trimmed by 4 bases and V by 1 base; bases with no gene match: 5. DNA of the CDR3: TGTGCCAGCAGCCAAGTTGGACAGGGGGCGAGAGAGACCCAGTACTTC. Its translation: CASSQVGQGARETQYF. Together with reference TRBV14 and TRBJ2-5, the CDR3 gives the full variable domain: EAGVTQFPSHSVIEKGQTVTLRCDPISGHDNLYWYRRVMGKEIKFLLHFVKESKQDESGMPNNRFLAERTGGTYSTLKVQPAELEDSGVYFCASSQVGQGARETQYFGPGTRLLVL.

This chain uses TRBV7-9 with TRBJ2-1; possible D gene TRBD1, 6 bases. From germline, CDR1 is SEHNR and CDR2 FQNEAQ (reference sequence). Trimming took off 2 bases at V and 9 bases at J, with 11 bases between the two ends. The CDR3 has 13 amino acids. This CDR3 is CASSLPGQGEQFF. DNA for the CDR3: TGTGCCAGCAGCTTACCGGGACAAGGTGAGCAGTTCTTC. Looking up the rest from reference TRBV7-9 and TRBJ2-1 gives the full variable domain: DTGVSQNPRHKITKRGQNVTFRCDPISEHNRLYWYRQTLGQGPEFLTYFQNEAQLEKSRLLSDRFSAERPKGSFSTLEIQRTEQGDSAMYLCASSLPGQGEQFFGPGTRLTVL.

In its sample, this clone was seen once. This sequence joins TRBV5-8 and TRBJ1-4; 8 nucleotides match TRBD1. The J segment lost 7 bases and the V segment lost 5 bases, leaving 4 bases of the junction unmatched. The CDR3 extends over 13 amino acids. The germline gives CDR1 SGHTS, CDR2 YDEGEE. CDR3 loop: CASRLTGAEKLFF. CDR3 nucleotides: TGTGCCAGCAGATTGACAGGGGCTGAAAAACTGTTTTTT.

The V and J genes are TRBV3-1 (or the pseudogene TRBV3-2) and TRBJ2-1; TRBD1 might be the D (6 bases). Trimming removed 7 bases at V and 10 bases at J, with 17 bases between. This CDR3 has 13 amino acids. Per the germline V gene, CDR1 is LGHDT and CDR2 is YNNKEL (reference sequence). The CDR3 DNA is TGTGCCAGCACCAACTATGGGGGCCGGGAGCAGTTCTTC. Protein: CASTNYGGREQFF.

This clone was detected once. The chain couples TRBV5-1 to TRBJ2-3; D call uncertain. CDR1 SGHRS and CDR2 YFSETQ come from the germline V gene. This CDR3 spans 15 amino acids. V lost 1 base and J 0 bases, leaving 9 bases between the germline ends. CDR3 bases: TGCGCCAGCAGCTTGCGCGCCCCTAGCACAGATACGCAGTATTTT. This translates into CASSLRAPSTDTQYF.

This chain connects TRBV10-3 to TRBJ1-2; 7 positions agree with TRBD1. Germline CDR1 ENHRY, CDR2 SYGVKD. This CDR3 has 14 amino acids. Trimming cost V 7 bases and J 1 base; bases outside gene matches: 6. The CDR3 DNA reads TGTGCCATCAATGACAGGGCCTTTAACTATGGCTACACCTTC. It codes for CAINDRAFNYGYTF.

This chain uses TRBV7-9 with TRBJ2-5; perhaps TRBD1 as D (5 bases). Germline assignment: CDR1 SEHNR and CDR2 FQNEAQ (reference sequence). The CDR3 consists of 14 residues. V was shortened by 5 bases and J by 4 bases, with 14 bases between the two germline ends. The CDR3 protein is CASSTSTQGETQYF. The CDR3 coding sequence is TGTGCCAGCAGCACATCAACCCAGGGAGAGACCCAGTACTTC.

The chain's CDR3 is CAISDPLAGGNEQYF. CDR3 bases: TGTGCCATCAGTGACCCACTAGCGGGGGGAAACGAGCAGTACTTC. The V call is TRBV10-3, the J call TRBJ2-7; 12 bases map to TRBD2. With 3 bases clipped from V and 5 bases from J, the junction kept 5 bases outside the gene matches. CDR1 ENHRY and CDR2 SYGVKD come from the germline V gene. This CDR3 has 15 amino acids.

V and J are TRBV7-9 and TRBJ1-2; D is unresolved. The CDR3 has 14 residues. Trimming removed 3 bases at V and 2 bases at J, with 10 bases between. The germline V gene encodes CDR1 SEHNR and CDR2 FQNEAQ (reference sequence). CDR3: CASSFGEGNYGYTF. Written as DNA, the CDR3 is TGTGCCAGCAGCTTTGGGGAGGGAAACTATGGCTACACCTTC. Variable domain in full (rest from reference TRBV7-9 and TRBJ1-2): DTGVSQNPRHKITKRGQNVTFRCDPISEHNRLYWYRQTLGQGPEFLTYFQNEAQLEKSRLLSDRFSAERPKGSFSTLEIQRTEQGDSAMYLCASSFGEGNYGYTFGSGTRLTVV.

The chain combines TRBV6-2 or TRBV6-3 with TRBJ1-1; D unresolved. The CDR3 runs 14 residues. Trimming cost V 5 bases and J 4 bases, with 14 bases left between them. The germline CDR1 and CDR2 sequences are MNHEY and SVGEGT. The CDR3 is CASSPLDWSTEAFF. The CDR3 DNA reads TGTGCCAGCAGTCCCTTAGACTGGAGCACTGAAGCTTTCTTT.